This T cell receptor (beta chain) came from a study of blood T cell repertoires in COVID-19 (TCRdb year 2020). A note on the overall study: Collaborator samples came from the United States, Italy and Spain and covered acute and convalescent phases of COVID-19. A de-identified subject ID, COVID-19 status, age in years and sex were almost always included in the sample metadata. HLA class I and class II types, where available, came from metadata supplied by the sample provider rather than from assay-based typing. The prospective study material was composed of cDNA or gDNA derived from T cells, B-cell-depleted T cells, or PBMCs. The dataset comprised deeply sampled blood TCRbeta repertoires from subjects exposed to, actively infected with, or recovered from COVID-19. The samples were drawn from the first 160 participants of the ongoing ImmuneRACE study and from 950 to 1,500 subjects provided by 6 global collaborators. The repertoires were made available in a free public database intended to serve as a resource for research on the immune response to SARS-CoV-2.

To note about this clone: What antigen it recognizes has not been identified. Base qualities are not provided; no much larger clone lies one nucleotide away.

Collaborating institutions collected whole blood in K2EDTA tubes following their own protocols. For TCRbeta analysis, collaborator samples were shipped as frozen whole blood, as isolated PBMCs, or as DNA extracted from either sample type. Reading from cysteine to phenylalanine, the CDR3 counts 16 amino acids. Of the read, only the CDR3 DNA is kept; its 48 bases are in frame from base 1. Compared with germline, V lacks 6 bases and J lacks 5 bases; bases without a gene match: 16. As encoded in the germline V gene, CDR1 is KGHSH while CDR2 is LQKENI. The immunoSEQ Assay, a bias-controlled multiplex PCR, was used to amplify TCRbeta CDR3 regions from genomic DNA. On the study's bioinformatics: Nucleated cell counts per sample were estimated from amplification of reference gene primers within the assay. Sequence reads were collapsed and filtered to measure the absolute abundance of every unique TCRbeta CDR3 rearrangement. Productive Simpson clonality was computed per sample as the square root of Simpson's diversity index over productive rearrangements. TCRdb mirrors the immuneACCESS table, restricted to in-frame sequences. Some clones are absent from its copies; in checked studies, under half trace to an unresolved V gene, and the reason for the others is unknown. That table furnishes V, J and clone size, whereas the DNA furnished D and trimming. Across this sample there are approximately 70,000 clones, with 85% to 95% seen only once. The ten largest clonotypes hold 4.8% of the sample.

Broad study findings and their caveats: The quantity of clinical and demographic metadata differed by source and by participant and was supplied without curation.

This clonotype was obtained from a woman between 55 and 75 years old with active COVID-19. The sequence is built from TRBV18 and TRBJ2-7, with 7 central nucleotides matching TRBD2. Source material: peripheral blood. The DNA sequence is TGTGCCAGCTCCAACCAGGCTGGCGGGAGCAAGGACGAGCAGTACTTC. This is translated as CASSNQAGGSKDEQYF.